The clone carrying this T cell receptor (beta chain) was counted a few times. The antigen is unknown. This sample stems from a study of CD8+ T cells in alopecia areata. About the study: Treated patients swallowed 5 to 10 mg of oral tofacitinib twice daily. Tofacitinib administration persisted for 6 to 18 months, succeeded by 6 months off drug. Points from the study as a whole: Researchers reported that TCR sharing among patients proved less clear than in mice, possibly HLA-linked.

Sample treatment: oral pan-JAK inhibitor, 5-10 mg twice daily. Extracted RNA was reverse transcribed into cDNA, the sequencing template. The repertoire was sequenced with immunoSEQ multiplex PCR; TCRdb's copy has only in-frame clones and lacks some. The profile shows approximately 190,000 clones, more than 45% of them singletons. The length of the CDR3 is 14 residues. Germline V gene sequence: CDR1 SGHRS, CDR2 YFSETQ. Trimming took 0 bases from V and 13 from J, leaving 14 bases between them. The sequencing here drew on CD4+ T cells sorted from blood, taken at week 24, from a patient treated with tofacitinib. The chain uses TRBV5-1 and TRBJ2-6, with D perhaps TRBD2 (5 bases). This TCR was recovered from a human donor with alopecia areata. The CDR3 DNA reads TGCGCCAGCAGCTTGGACCCCGGGAACCCGGTCCTGACTTTC. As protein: CASSLDPGNPVLTF.